This is a list of T cell receptor beta chains from one sample in a study of PD-1 blockade in classical Hodgkin lymphoma. Assay: immunoSEQ multiplex PCR; the TCRdb copy retains only in-frame clones and omits some. The repertoire has approximately 44,000 clones, around two thirds of them found once; the top ten carry approximately 3%. The source was peripheral blood mononuclear cells (PBMCs), collected at baseline. The receptors were gathered from a human donor with classical Hodgkin lymphoma. The CDR3 runs from the conserved cysteine through the conserved F or W. The D gene is left open where the match is weak. Size tells how often a clone was seen (once, few, many) or the class of an expanded clone, and some rows leave it out.

clone size: NA; D gene: NA; V gene: TRBV5-1; J gene: TRBJ2-1; CDR3 protein: CASSGAGRGNEQFF; CDR3 DNA: TGCGCCAGCAGCGGGGCGGGGCGTGGCAATGAGCAGTTCTTC
clone size: NA; D gene: NA; V gene: TRBV19; J gene: TRBJ2-7; CDR3 protein: CASSRSGEHYEQYF; CDR3 DNA: TGTGCCAGTAGTAGGTCTGGGGAGCACTACGAGCAGTACTTC
clone size: few; D gene: NA; V gene: TRBV9; J gene: TRBJ1-1; CDR3 protein: CASSEAGSGDTEAFF; CDR3 DNA: TGTGCCAGCAGCGAAGCCGGCTCTGGGGACACTGAAGCTTTCTTT
clone size: NA; D gene: NA; V gene: TRBV29-1; J gene: TRBJ1-1; CDR3 protein: CSVEGDSGNTEAFF; CDR3 DNA: TGCAGCGTTGAAGGGGACTCAGGGAACACTGAAGCTTTCTTT
clone size: once; D gene: NA; V gene: TRBV4-1; J gene: TRBJ2-7; CDR3 protein: CASSPGMYSYEQYF; CDR3 DNA: TGCGCCAGCAGCCCAGGGATGTACTCCTACGAGCAGTACTTC
clone size: NA; D gene: NA; V gene: TRBV28; J gene: TRBJ1-1; CDR3 protein: CASSGRQEIYEAFF; CDR3 DNA: TGTGCCAGCAGCGGACGACAGGAGATTTATGAAGCTTTCTTT
clone size: many; D gene: NA; V gene: TRBV29-1; J gene: TRBJ1-1; CDR3 protein: CSVESLDRNTEAFF; CDR3 DNA: TGCAGCGTTGAGAGTCTGGACAGAAACACTGAAGCTTTCTTT
clone size: NA; D gene: TRBD2; V gene: TRBV30; J gene: TRBJ2-5; CDR3 protein: CAWSFWAGVSETQYF; CDR3 DNA: TGTGCCTGGAGTTTCTGGGCGGGAGTTTCAGAGACCCAGTACTTC
clone size: NA; D gene: TRBD2; V gene: TRBV18; J gene: TRBJ2-3; CDR3 protein: CASSPLAEETDTQYF; CDR3 DNA: TGTGCCAGCTCCCCTCTAGCGGAGGAAACAGATACGCAGTATTTT
clone size: NA; D gene: NA; V gene: TRBV9; J gene: TRBJ2-1; CDR3 protein: CASSGIVGNNEQFF; CDR3 DNA: TGTGCCAGCAGCGGAATAGTAGGGAACAATGAGCAGTTCTTC
clone size: NA; D gene: NA; V gene: TRBV6-5; J gene: TRBJ2-3; CDR3 protein: CASSYRESGADTQYF; CDR3 DNA: TGTGCCAGCAGTTACCGGGAGTCGGGCGCAGATACGCAGTATTTT
clone size: NA; D gene: TRBD1; V gene: TRBV30; J gene: TRBJ1-2; CDR3 protein: CAWTTGGDYGYTF; CDR3 DNA: TGTGCCTGGACAACAGGGGGTGACTATGGCTACACCTTC
clone size: once; D gene: NA; V gene: TRBV4-2; J gene: TRBJ2-1; CDR3 protein: CASSQAESGSGHNEQFF; CDR3 DNA: TGTGCCAGCAGCCAAGCTGAGTCGGGGAGTGGACACAATGAGCAGTTCTTC
clone size: NA; D gene: NA; V gene: TRBV27; J gene: TRBJ1-2; CDR3 protein: CASSFGTYGYTF; CDR3 DNA: TGTGCCAGCAGTTTCGGGACCTATGGCTACACCTTC
clone size: NA; D gene: TRBD1; V gene: TRBV27; J gene: TRBJ1-2; CDR3 protein: CASSSRQGSYGYTF; CDR3 DNA: TGTGCCAGCAGCTCACGACAGGGGAGCTATGGCTACACCTTC
clone size: NA; D gene: NA; V gene: TRBV13; J gene: TRBJ2-7; CDR3 protein: CASSLGPGTYEQYF; CDR3 DNA: TGTGCCAGCAGCTTAGGTCCAGGGACCTACGAGCAGTACTTC
clone size: many; D gene: NA; V gene: TRBV19; J gene: TRBJ1-1; CDR3 protein: CASMVGGTEAFF; CDR3 DNA: TGTGCCAGTATGGTAGGTGGCACTGAAGCTTTCTTT
clone size: NA; D gene: TRBD1; V gene: TRBV15; J gene: TRBJ1-4; CDR3 protein: CATSRDRDEKLFF; CDR3 DNA: TGTGCCACCAGCAGGGACAGGGACGAAAAACTGTTTTTT
clone size: NA; D gene: TRBD1; V gene: TRBV27; J gene: TRBJ1-5; CDR3 protein: CASRPGGGTSQPQHF; CDR3 DNA: TGTGCCAGCAGACCAGGGGGTGGTACGAGTCAGCCCCAGCATTTT
clone size: NA; D gene: TRBD2; V gene: TRBV4-3; J gene: TRBJ2-3; CDR3 protein: CASSQAPSGDTDTQYF; CDR3 DNA: TGCGCCAGCAGCCAAGCGCCTAGCGGGGACACAGATACGCAGTATTTT
clone size: NA; D gene: TRBD1; V gene: TRBV25-1; J gene: TRBJ2-2; CDR3 protein: CASTRTRQGGTGELFF; CDR3 DNA: TGTGCCAGCACGCGTACTCGACAGGGTGGCACCGGGGAGCTGTTTTTT
clone size: NA; D gene: NA; V gene: TRBV5-4; J gene: TRBJ2-1; CDR3 protein: CASSLGFNNEQFF; CDR3 DNA: TGTGCCAGCAGCTTGGGGTTTAACAATGAGCAGTTCTTC